This T cell receptor beta chain comes out of a study of blood T cell repertoires in COVID-19 (TCRdb year 2020). About the study as a whole: The collaborator samples originated in the United States, Italy and Spain and spanned the acute and convalescent phases of COVID-19. The material from the prospective study consisted of cDNA or gDNA derived from T cells, B-cell-depleted T cells, or PBMCs. The dataset comprised deeply sampled blood TCRbeta repertoires from subjects exposed to, actively infected with, or recovered from COVID-19. The repertoires were released in a freely available public database meant as a resource for research on the immune response to SARS-CoV-2. Samples were obtained from the ongoing ImmuneRACE study (first 160 participants) and from roughly 1,300 subjects provided by 6 global collaborators. The sample metadata nearly always contained a de-identified subject ID, COVID-19 status, age in years and sex. Where available, HLA class I and class II types were obtained from metadata supplied by the sample provider rather than from assay-based typing.

The collaborating institutions used their own protocols to collect whole blood in K2EDTA tubes. For TCRbeta analysis, collaborators shipped samples as frozen whole blood, isolated PBMCs, or DNA extracted from either of those sample types. TCRbeta CDR3 regions were amplified from genomic DNA using the immunoSEQ Assay, a bias-controlled multiplex PCR. In the original analysis: The number of nucleated cells in each sample was estimated from the amplification of reference gene primers within the assay. Sequence reads were collapsed and filtered to measure the absolute abundance of every unique TCRbeta CDR3 rearrangement. For each sample, productive Simpson clonality was calculated as the square root of Simpson's diversity index across productive rearrangements. TCRdb mirrors the immuneACCESS table, restricted to in-frame sequences. Some clones are absent from its copies; in checked studies, under half trace to an unresolved V gene, and the reason for the others is unknown. V and J calls and clone size are given by that table; D and trimming were obtained from the DNA. The sample table records 90,000 to 110,000 clones; roughly 85% of these occur just once. Approximately 18% of the sample is held by the ten biggest clonotypes.

The CDR3, from cysteine to phenylalanine, totals 15 residues. Just the 45-base CDR3 DNA is kept, in frame starting at base 1. The junction shows trimming of 0 bases on V and 2 bases on J, plus 10 bases between the germline ends. CDR1 PRHDT and CDR2 FYEKMQ were looked up in the germline V gene (reference sequence). Study-level results and caveats: Clinical and demographic metadata were provided uncurated, with the amount varying by source and participant.

This clone showed up just once. Which antigen it targets is not known. There are no base qualities to consult, and no much larger clone falls within one base. The sequencing input was peripheral blood. The receptor chain draws on TRBV13 and TRBJ2-5; TRBD1 is a possible D gene, resting on 7 matching bases. The TCR originated in a woman aged 60-70 years with acute or convalescent COVID-19. The CDR3 protein sequence reads: CASSLGTGTQETQYF. The bases are TGTGCCAGCAGCTTAGGGACAGGGACTCAAGAGACCCAGTACTTC.